The sequence of this T cell receptor (beta chain) was determined in a study of vaccination effects on CD4 cells after COVID-19. Whole-study context: It was two doses of either the BNT162b2 or mRNA-1273 vaccine that participants received. Findings and limits, study-wide: Healthy vaccinees' vaccine-induced clones included only 1 of 255 cross-reacting with common cold coronaviruses.

Notes on this clone: Its antigen is still unknown.

The V gene lost 3 bases and the J gene lost 4 bases, with 13 bases spanning the gap. The CDR3 is 15 residues long. From germline, CDR1 is LNHDA and CDR2 SQIVND (reference sequence). Expansion with viral peptide pools was applied to antigen-specific CD4+ T cells by the ViraFEST assay prior to sequencing. CD4+ T cell isolation took place after approximately 11 days of culture. Neither prior SARS-CoV-2 infection nor positive nucleocapsid antibodies were present in the vaccine recipients. Culturing of 1.5 million to 2.5 million PBMC per well took place with roughly 10 IU/ml IL-2 and 9.5 to 10 ug/ml peptides. In the cultures, half the medium was exchanged for IL-2 medium on days 3 and 7. Sequencing used immunoSEQ multiplex PCR; TCRdb keeps in-frame clones, though not all of them. Seen here are about 41,000 clones, 70% to 85% observed once, and the top ten hold approximately 2.8%.

This receptor was identified in a human donor who received a COVID-19 vaccine. This rearrangement joins TRBV19 to TRBJ2-1, with D maybe TRBD1 (5 bases). This specimen was CD4+ T cells from PBMCs cultured with HCoV-NL63 spike peptides, taken before COVID-19 vaccination. CDR3 sequence: CASSIGRGRYNEQFF. As DNA, the CDR3 is TGTGCCAGTAGTATTGGTAGGGGCCGATACAATGAGCAGTTCTTC.